These 12 T cell receptor beta chains were sequenced from one sample in a study. TCRdb fed the RT-PCR reads into MiXCR, producing one record per CDR3 protein. The top ten clones hold roughly 3.9% of a sample with about 680,000 distinct CDR3 sequences, more than 13% of them seen once. The sample was memory CD4+ T cells from blood. The receptors were sampled from a female donor in good health, serving as a healthy control.

In its sample, this clonotype was seen many times. The chain has TRBV5-1 and TRBJ1-1; the D is unclear. Looked up from germline, CDR1 is SGHRS and CDR2 is YFSETQ. The CDR3 has 15 residues. V was trimmed by 1 base and J by 0 bases, leaving 10 bases between them. The CDR3 protein is CASSLFKHMNTEAFF. The DNA for the CDR3 is TGCGCCAGCAGCTTGTTCAAACATATGAACACTGAAGCTTTCTTT.

The chain employs TRBV9 and TRBJ1-1; D call uncertain. The germline V gene has CDR1 SGDLS and CDR2 YYNGEE. This CDR3 region has 13 residues. Deletions cut 2 bases from V and 6 bases from J, with 11 bases between. As DNA, the CDR3 is TGTGCCAGCAGCGTCGACATCGACGCTGAAGCTTTCTTT. Its translation is CASSVDIDAEAFF.

This clonotype came up a few times. The chain uses TRBV7-3 and TRBJ1-2; TRBD1 aligns across 9 bases. CDR1 is SGHTA and CDR2 is FQGTGA in the germline V gene. V was clipped by 5 bases and J by 6 bases; unmatched bases: 22. CDR3 length equals 19 residues. CDR3 protein: CASSLRGGSPGQGRDGYTF. In nucleotides, the CDR3 is TGTGCCAGCAGCCTCCGAGGTGGATCTCCGGGACAGGGAAGGGATGGCTACACCTTC.

This clonotype was seen a handful of times. V gene TRBV2 combines with J gene TRBJ2-2; tentatively, D is TRBD2 (6 bases). The CDR3 has 14 residues. The germline V and J ends were trimmed by 6 bases and 4 bases, with 12 bases remaining between them. Germline V gene data show CDR1 as SNHLY and CDR2 as FYNNEI. For the CDR3, the DNA is TGTGCCAGCAGGGAGACCGGGGGCACCGGGGAGCTGTTTTTT. This gives the protein CASRETGGTGELFF. Drawing the rest from reference TRBV2 and TRBJ2-2, the complete variable domain is EPEVTQTPSHQVTQMGQEVILRCVPISNHLYFYWYRQILGQKVEFLVSFYNNEISEKSEIFDDQFSVERPDGSNFTLKIRSTKLEDSAMYFCASRETGGTGELFFGEGSRLTVL.

This clonotype was picked up a small number of times. The V call is TRBV28, the J call TRBJ1-2, with D hard to call. Germline V gene sequence: CDR1 MDHEN, CDR2 SYDVKM. Trimming pared 5 bases from V and 6 bases from J, leaving 16 bases between. CDR3 size: 14 residues. The CDR3 region has the DNA TGTGCCAGCAGTCCTATTCCCAACAGTAATGGCTACACCTTC. It is translated as CASSPIPNSNGYTF.

The chain joins TRBV6-5 to TRBJ1-2; D perhaps matches TRBD1 (6 bases). Germline V gene data show CDR1 as MNHEY and CDR2 as SVGAGI. Trimming removed 0 bases at V and 2 bases at J, with 22 bases between. The CDR3 has 19 residues. The CDR3 region has the DNA TGTGCCAGCAGTTACTCGTACAGGGTAGCTGCGGCTGGAAACTATGGCTACACCTTC. It is translated as CASSYSYRVAAAGNYGYTF.

This chain uses TRBV9 with TRBJ1-2, with D unresolved. V shed 4 bases and J shed 0 bases, with 4 bases lying between them. Germline CDR1 is SGDLS and CDR2 is YYNGEE. The CDR3 has 12 residues. CDR3 region: CASSITNYGYTF. Here the CDR3 DNA reads TGTGCCAGCAGCATAACTAACTATGGCTACACCTTC.

A remark on this clonotype: A read error may be the cause here, since a much bigger clone is one base away. This chain joins TRBV10-3 and TRBJ2-2, with D possibly being TRBD1 (5 bases). The CDR3 sequence is 15 residues long. Germline V gene sequence: CDR1 ENHRY, CDR2 SYGVKD. V lost 11 bases and J 2 bases, leaving 18 bases between the germline ends. CDR3 sequence reads: CAPKGVNLNTGELFF. The CDR3 DNA reads TGTGCCCCAAAAGGGGTCAATCTTAACACCGGGGAGCTGTTTTTT.

The rearrangement uses TRBV20-1 and TRBJ1-1; maybe TRBD1 (6 bases). Trimming stripped 3 bases from V and 3 bases from J, with 14 bases between. The CDR3 extends over 14 amino acids. Germline V gene sequence: CDR1 DFQATT, CDR2 SNEGSKA (reference sequence). CDR3 sequence reads: CSASPTGRYTEAFF. CDR3 DNA sequence: TGCAGTGCTAGTCCCACAGGGCGTTACACTGAAGCTTTCTTT.

Many counts were recorded for this clonotype. This chain connects TRBV5-1 to TRBJ2-7; D is perhaps TRBD1 or TRBD2 (5 bases each). Germline V lookup: CDR1 SGHRS, CDR2 YFSETQ. The CDR3 consists of 14 residues. Trimming removed 5 bases from V and 5 bases from J, with 17 bases in between. The chain's CDR3 is CASRVQGDGNEQYF. In nucleotides, the CDR3 is TGCGCCAGCAGGGTTCAGGGAGATGGGAACGAGCAGTACTTC.

This clonotype was counted only a few times. The chain links TRBV7-2 to TRBJ1-1; D is possibly TRBD1 (5 bases). Trimming took off 4 bases at V and 7 bases at J, with 16 bases between the two ends. Looked up from germline, CDR1 is SGHTA and CDR2 is FQGNSA. The CDR3 length is 14 residues. The CDR3 loop reads CASSYPAQGLEAFF. CDR3 DNA sequence: TGTGCCAGCAGCTACCCAGCTCAGGGACTTGAAGCTTTCTTT.

In the case of this clonotype: A single base separates this from a much larger clone, so it may be a read error. The gene calls are TRBV20-1 and TRBJ2-5; 11 nucleotides line up with TRBD1. The CDR3 is 14 residues long. Trimming cost V 5 bases and J 4 bases; bases outside gene matches: 6. The germline V gene encodes CDR1 DFQATT and CDR2 SNEGSKA (reference sequence). CDR3 DNA: TGCAGTGCTTATAAGGGACAGGGGGGAGAGACCCAGTACTTC. It yields the protein CSAYKGQGGETQYF.